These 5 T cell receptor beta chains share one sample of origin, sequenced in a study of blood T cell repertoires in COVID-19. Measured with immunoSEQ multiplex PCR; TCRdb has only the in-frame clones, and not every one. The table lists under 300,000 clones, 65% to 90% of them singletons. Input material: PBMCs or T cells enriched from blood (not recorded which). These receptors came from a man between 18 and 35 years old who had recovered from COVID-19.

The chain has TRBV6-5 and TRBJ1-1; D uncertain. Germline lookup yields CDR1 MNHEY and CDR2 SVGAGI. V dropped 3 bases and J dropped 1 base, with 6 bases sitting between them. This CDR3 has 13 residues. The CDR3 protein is CASSYAGNTEAFF. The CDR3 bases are TGTGCCAGCAGTTATGCGGGGAACACTGAAGCTTTCTTT.

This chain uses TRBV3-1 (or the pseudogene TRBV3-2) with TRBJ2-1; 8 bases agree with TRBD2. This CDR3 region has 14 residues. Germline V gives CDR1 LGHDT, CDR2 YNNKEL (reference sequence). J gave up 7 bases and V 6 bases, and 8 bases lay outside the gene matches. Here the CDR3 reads CASSATGGENEQFF. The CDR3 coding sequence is TGTGCCAGCAGTGCAACGGGGGGGGAGAATGAGCAGTTCTTC.

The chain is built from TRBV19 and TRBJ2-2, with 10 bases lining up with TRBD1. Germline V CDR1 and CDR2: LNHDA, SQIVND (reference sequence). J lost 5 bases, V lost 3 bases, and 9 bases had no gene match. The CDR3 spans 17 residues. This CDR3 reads CASSIPWRTGGTGELFF. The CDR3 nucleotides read TGTGCCAGTAGTATCCCTTGGCGGACAGGGGGAACCGGGGAGCTGTTTTTT.

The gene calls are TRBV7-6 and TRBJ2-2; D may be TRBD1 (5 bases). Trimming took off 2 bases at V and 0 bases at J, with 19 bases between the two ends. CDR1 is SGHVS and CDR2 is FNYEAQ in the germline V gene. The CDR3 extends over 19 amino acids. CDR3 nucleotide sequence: TGTGCCAGCAGCTTAAGATGGTTGGCAGGGCGTTCGAACACCGGGGAGCTGTTTTTT. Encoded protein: CASSLRWLAGRSNTGELFF.

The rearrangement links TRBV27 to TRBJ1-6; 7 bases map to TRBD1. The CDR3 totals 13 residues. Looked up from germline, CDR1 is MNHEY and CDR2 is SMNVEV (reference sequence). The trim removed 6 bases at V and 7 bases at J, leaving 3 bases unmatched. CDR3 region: CASRTGMNSPLHF. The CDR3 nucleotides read TGTGCCAGCAGGACAGGGATGAATTCACCCCTCCACTTT.